A single TCR beta chain is shown here with its context. The sample originates from a study of chemoradiotherapy in HPV16-positive cancers. For the study at large: Functional T-cell assays on two HPV16-positive patients' cells defined candidate HPV-specific clones and common TCR motifs.

Assay used: immunoSEQ multiplex PCR; TCRdb lists only in-frame clones, some missing. Among tens of thousands of clones listed, roughly 80% were seen once. The V and J ends lost 1 base and 2 bases, in that order; junction bases with no gene match: 6. The germline gives CDR1 MGHRA, CDR2 YSYEKL. The CDR3 sequence is 16 residues long. The sequenced sample was blood, obtained from a patient who underwent chemoradiotherapy. V is TRBV4-1 and J is TRBJ1-2; 8 bases are shared with TRBD1. The TCR originated in a human donor with HPV-associated anogenital cancer. The CDR3 loop is CASSQAGQATNYGYTF. Written as DNA, the CDR3 is TGCGCCAGCAGCCAAGCGGGACAGGCCACAAACTATGGCTACACCTTC.